This TCR beta chain was retrieved from a study of monozygotic twins with inflammatory bowel disease. Study results and limitations: Distinct T cell subtypes could not be told apart.

As for this clonotype: The antigen remains undetermined.

Per germline, CDR1 MNHEY and CDR2 SVGAGI. CDR3 size: 15 residues. No DNA is given; TCRdb re-called the 5' RACE reads and lists each CDR3 protein once. This table lists about 200,000 distinct CDR3 sequences. Sample: blood. The chain combines TRBV6-5 with TRBJ2-1; TCRdb picks TRBD2, but there is no DNA to check that call. The clonotype was recovered from a human donor with ulcerative colitis or Crohn's disease, or a healthy co-twin of an affected twin (not recorded which). CDR3 sequence: CASSSTLAGGREQFF.